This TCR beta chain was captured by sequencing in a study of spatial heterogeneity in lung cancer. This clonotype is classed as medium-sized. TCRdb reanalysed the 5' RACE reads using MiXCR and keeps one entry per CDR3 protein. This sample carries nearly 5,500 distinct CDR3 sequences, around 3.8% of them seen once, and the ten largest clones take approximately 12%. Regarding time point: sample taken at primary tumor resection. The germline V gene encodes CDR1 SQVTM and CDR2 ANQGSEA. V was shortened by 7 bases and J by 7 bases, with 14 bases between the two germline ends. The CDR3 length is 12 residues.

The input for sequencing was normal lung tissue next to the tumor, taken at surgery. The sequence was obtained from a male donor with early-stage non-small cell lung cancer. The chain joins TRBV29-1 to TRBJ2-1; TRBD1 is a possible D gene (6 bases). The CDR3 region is CSGYRGRNEQFF. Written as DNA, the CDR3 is TGCAGCGGTTATAGGGGGAGAAATGAGCAGTTCTTC.